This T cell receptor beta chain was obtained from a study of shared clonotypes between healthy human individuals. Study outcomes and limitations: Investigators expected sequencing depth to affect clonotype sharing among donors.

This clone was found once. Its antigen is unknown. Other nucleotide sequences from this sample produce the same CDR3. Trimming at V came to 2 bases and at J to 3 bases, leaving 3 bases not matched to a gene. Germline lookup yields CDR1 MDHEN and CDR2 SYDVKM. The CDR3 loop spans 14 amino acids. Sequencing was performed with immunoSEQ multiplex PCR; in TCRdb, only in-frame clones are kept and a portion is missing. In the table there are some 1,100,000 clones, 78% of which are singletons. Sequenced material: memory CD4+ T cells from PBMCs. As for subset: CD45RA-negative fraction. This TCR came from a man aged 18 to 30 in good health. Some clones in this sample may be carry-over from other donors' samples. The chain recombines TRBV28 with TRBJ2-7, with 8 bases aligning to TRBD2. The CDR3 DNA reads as TGTGCCAGCAGTTTAGGCGGGAGGCTCTACGAGCAGTACTTC. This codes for CASSLGGRLYEQYF. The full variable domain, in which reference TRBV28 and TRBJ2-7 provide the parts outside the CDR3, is DVKVTQSSRYLVKRTGEKVFLECVQDMDHENMFWYRQDPGLGLRLIYFSYDVKMKEKGDIPEGYSVSREKKERFSLILESASTNQTSMYLCASSLGGRLYEQYFGPGTRLTVT.